Following are 2 T cell receptor beta chains from one sample sequenced in a study of regulatory T cells in long-lasting Graves disease. Arm-PCR of CDR3 regions with iRepertoire HTBI primers generated TCR beta libraries. MiXCR was run by TCRdb on the multiplex PCR reads, yielding one entry per CDR3 protein. The table includes a few hundred thousand distinct CDR3 sequences, around a sixth detected once. Time point denoted: newly diagnosed GD, antithyroid drugs for less than 3 months. PBMC-extracted RNA yielded the TCR library. The same data also went into a second study, on T cells in Graves' hyperthyroidism and ophthalmopathy.

This sample comprised peripheral blood mononuclear cells (PBMCs), obtained at new diagnosis, from a patient treated with antithyroid drugs. The receptors were sampled from a woman younger than 45 with Graves disease.

The gene calls are TRBV7-2 and TRBJ1-5; D is possibly TRBD1 (5 bases). CDR3 size: 16 residues. Germline values: CDR1 SGHTA, CDR2 FQGNSA. The V end was cut by 2 bases, the J end by 2 bases, with 13 bases between. The DNA of the CDR3 is TGTGCCAGCAGCTTAAAAGGGACTCTCGGCAATCAGCCCCAGCATTTT. The encoded protein is CASSLKGTLGNQPQHF.

The count of this clonotype is one. V and J are TRBV29-1 and TRBJ1-1; a possible D gene is TRBD1 (5 bases). This CDR3 comprises 11 residues. V gave up 6 bases and J gave up 4 bases, with 9 bases separating them. The germline V gene encodes CDR1 SQVTM and CDR2 ANQGSEA. CDR3 residues: CSVGQTTEAFF. CDR3 nucleotides: TGCAGCGTGGGGCAAACCACTGAAGCTTTCTTT. The entire variable domain, with the rest obtained from reference TRBV29-1 and TRBJ1-1, is as follows: SAVISQKPSRDICQRGTSLTIQCQVDSQVTMMFWYRQQPGQSLTLIATANQGSEATYESGFVIDKFPISRPNLTFSTLTVSNMSPEDSSIYLCSVGQTTEAFFGQGTRLTVV.